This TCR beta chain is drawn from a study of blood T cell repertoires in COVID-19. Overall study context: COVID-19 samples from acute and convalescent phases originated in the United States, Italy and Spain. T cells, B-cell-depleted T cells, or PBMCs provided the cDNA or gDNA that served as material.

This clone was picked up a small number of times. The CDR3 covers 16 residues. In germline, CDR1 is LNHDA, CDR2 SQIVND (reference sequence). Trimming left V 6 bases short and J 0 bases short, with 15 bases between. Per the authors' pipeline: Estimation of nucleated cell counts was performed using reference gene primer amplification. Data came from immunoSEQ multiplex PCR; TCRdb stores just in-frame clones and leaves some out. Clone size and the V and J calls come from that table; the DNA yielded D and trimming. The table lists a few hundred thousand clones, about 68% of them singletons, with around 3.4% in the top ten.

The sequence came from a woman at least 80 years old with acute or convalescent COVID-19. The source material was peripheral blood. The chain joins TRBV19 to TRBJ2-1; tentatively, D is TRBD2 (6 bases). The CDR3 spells CASSTSGTRSYNEQFF. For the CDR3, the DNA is TGTGCCAGTAGCACTTCCGGGACTCGCTCCTACAATGAGCAGTTCTTC.